A selection of T cell receptor beta chains follows, all from one sample in a study of cytomegalovirus exposure and HLA in healthy donors. Measured with immunoSEQ multiplex PCR; TCRdb has only the in-frame clones, and not every one. The sample has about 120,000 clones; about four fifths are singletons. The sequenced material came from PBMCs. These receptors came from a woman in her 40s in good health and CMV-seronegative. Both conserved end residues are part of each CDR3. The order of the fields is D gene, CDR3 length, clone size, J gene, V gene, CDR3 DNA, CDR3 protein. The D gene is left open where the match is weak. Some rows have no size entry. The others give once, few or many, or a class for an expanded clone.

d_gene: -; len: 15; abundance: once; j_gene: TRBJ1-4; v_gene: TRBV5-8; CDR3nt: TGTGCCAGCAACGAGCAGGATGGCACTAATGAAAAACTGTTTTTT; CDR3aa: CASNEQDGTNEKLFF
d_gene: TRBD2; len: 15; abundance: -; j_gene: TRBJ2-7; v_gene: TRBV5-6; CDR3nt: TGTGCCAGCAGCAAACTAGCGGGGGGGCCATACGAGCAGTACTTC; CDR3aa: CASSKLAGGPYEQYF
d_gene: TRBD1; len: 13; abundance: -; j_gene: TRBJ2-5; v_gene: TRBV6-5; CDR3nt: TGTGCCAGCAGCACCTCGGGACAGGGGCGTGGATACTTC; CDR3aa: CASSTSGQGRGYF
d_gene: -; len: 13; abundance: -; j_gene: TRBJ2-1; v_gene: TRBV18; CDR3nt: TGTGCCAGCTCATCGGACATAGTCCATGAGCAGTTCTTC; CDR3aa: CASSSDIVHEQFF
d_gene: -; len: 13; abundance: -; j_gene: TRBJ1-6; v_gene: TRBV7-9; CDR3nt: TGTGCCAGCAGGGAGGGTCCAAATTCACCCCTCCACTTT; CDR3aa: CASREGPNSPLHF
d_gene: -; len: 15; abundance: few; j_gene: TRBJ2-7; v_gene: TRBV5-1; CDR3nt: TGCGCCAGCAGCTTGGGAGGGGGGGCCGCCTACGAGCAGTACTTC; CDR3aa: CASSLGGGAAYEQYF
d_gene: -; len: 17; abundance: once; j_gene: TRBJ1-2; v_gene: TRBV19; CDR3nt: TGTGCCAGTAGTATGAACAGGGCCGGCAGGGGCAACTATGGCTACACCTTC; CDR3aa: CASSMNRAGRGNYGYTF
d_gene: -; len: 15; abundance: -; j_gene: TRBJ1-3; v_gene: TRBV25-1; CDR3nt: TGTGCCGCCGAGGCGCAGGGATATACTGGAAACACCATATATTTT; CDR3aa: CAAEAQGYTGNTIYF
d_gene: -; len: 13; abundance: -; j_gene: TRBJ2-7; v_gene: TRBV6-1; CDR3nt: TGTGCCAGCAGGAGACCACAGGGAAATGAGCAGTACTTC; CDR3aa: CASRRPQGNEQYF
d_gene: TRBD1; len: 14; abundance: -; j_gene: TRBJ1-2; v_gene: TRBV7-9; CDR3nt: TGTGCCAGCAGCCGAACGGACAGGGGGCATGGCTACACCTTC; CDR3aa: CASSRTDRGHGYTF
d_gene: TRBD2; len: 15; abundance: -; j_gene: TRBJ2-1; v_gene: TRBV27; CDR3nt: TGTGCCAGCAGTTTCAGGGCGGGAGCCTACAATGAGCAGTTCTTC; CDR3aa: CASSFRAGAYNEQFF
d_gene: -; len: 19; abundance: -; j_gene: TRBJ2-2; v_gene: TRBV4-1; CDR3nt: TGCGCCAGCAGCCAAACTAACCTCCAGGGCGATTCGAACACCGGGGAGCTGTTTTTT; CDR3aa: CASSQTNLQGDSNTGELFF
d_gene: TRBD1; len: 15; abundance: -; j_gene: TRBJ1-2; v_gene: TRBV18; CDR3nt: TGTGCCAGCTCAACTGGGACAGGGTGGGATGATGGCTACACCTTC; CDR3aa: CASSTGTGWDDGYTF
d_gene: -; len: 15; abundance: -; j_gene: TRBJ1-1; v_gene: TRBV7-9; CDR3nt: TGTGCCAGCAGCTTAGCGTCGGTACTGAACACTGAAGCTTTCTTT; CDR3aa: CASSLASVLNTEAFF
d_gene: TRBD1; len: 16; abundance: -; j_gene: TRBJ1-2; v_gene: TRBV19; CDR3nt: TGTGCCAGTTCTCCCTCTAGGGACAGGGGAAACTATGGCTACACCTTC; CDR3aa: CASSPSRDRGNYGYTF
d_gene: TRBD2; len: 14; abundance: -; j_gene: TRBJ2-3; v_gene: TRBV2; CDR3nt: TGTGCCAGCTTTAGCGGGATGGGGTTAGATACGCAGTATTTT; CDR3aa: CASFSGMGLDTQYF
d_gene: TRBD2; len: 15; abundance: -; j_gene: TRBJ2-1; v_gene: TRBV12-5; CDR3nt: TGTGCTAGTGGCCATGGACTAGCGGGAGGAAATGAGCAGTTCTTC; CDR3aa: CASGHGLAGGNEQFF
d_gene: -; len: 12; abundance: -; j_gene: TRBJ2-3; v_gene: TRBV14; CDR3nt: TGTGCCAGCAGCGCCGGGGGTCGAGGGCAGTATTTT; CDR3aa: CASSAGGRGQYF
d_gene: -; len: 12; abundance: -; j_gene: TRBJ1-4; v_gene: TRBV18; CDR3nt: TGTGCCAGCTCACCGGGGCCTGAAAAACTGTTTTTT; CDR3aa: CASSPGPEKLFF
d_gene: TRBD1; len: 14; abundance: -; j_gene: TRBJ2-7; v_gene: TRBV27; CDR3nt: TGTGCCAGCAGTTTACGGACAGGGCTCGACGAGCAGTACTTC; CDR3aa: CASSLRTGLDEQYF
d_gene: TRBD2; len: 15; abundance: few; j_gene: TRBJ2-7; v_gene: TRBV4-3; CDR3nt: TGCGCCAGCAGCCGGGGGACTAGCGGGAGTGACGAGCAGTACTTC; CDR3aa: CASSRGTSGSDEQYF
d_gene: -; len: 17; abundance: -; j_gene: TRBJ2-3; v_gene: TRBV21-1; CDR3nt: TGTGCCAGCAGCAATATAAGGACTAGCGGGGGAAAGGATACGCAGTATTTT; CDR3aa: CASSNIRTSGGKDTQYF
d_gene: TRBD1; len: 15; abundance: -; j_gene: TRBJ1-3; v_gene: TRBV7-6; CDR3nt: TGTGCCAGCAGCCCTAGGACAGGCTCTGGAAACACCATATATTTT; CDR3aa: CASSPRTGSGNTIYF
d_gene: -; len: 16; abundance: once; j_gene: TRBJ2-1; v_gene: TRBV5-1; CDR3nt: TGCGCCAGCAGCTTGGTTGGGGGGAGCTCCTACAATGAGCAGTTCTTC; CDR3aa: CASSLVGGSSYNEQFF
d_gene: -; len: 11; abundance: -; j_gene: TRBJ1-2; v_gene: TRBV29-1; CDR3nt: TGCAGCGTTCGCTCTACCTATGGCTACACCTTC; CDR3aa: CSVRSTYGYTF
d_gene: TRBD1; len: 14; abundance: once; j_gene: TRBJ2-3; v_gene: TRBV7-3; CDR3nt: TGTGCCAGCAGCCTGGACAGGCTCACAGATACGCAGTATTTT; CDR3aa: CASSLDRLTDTQYF
d_gene: -; len: 14; abundance: -; j_gene: TRBJ2-7; v_gene: TRBV27; CDR3nt: TGTGCCAGCAGTTATGAGGGGGATCGCTACGAGCAGTACTTC; CDR3aa: CASSYEGDRYEQYF
d_gene: TRBD2; len: 15; abundance: -; j_gene: TRBJ2-7; v_gene: TRBV19; CDR3nt: TGTGCCAGTAGTATCTTGGGAGGGAGCACCTACGAGCAGTACTTC; CDR3aa: CASSILGGSTYEQYF
d_gene: TRBD1; len: 13; abundance: -; j_gene: TRBJ1-2; v_gene: TRBV29-1; CDR3nt: TGCAGCGTTGAAAAGGGGGCGAACGGTGGCTACACCTTC; CDR3aa: CSVEKGANGGYTF
d_gene: TRBD2; len: 17; abundance: -; j_gene: TRBJ2-7; v_gene: TRBV5-6; CDR3nt: TGTGCCAGCAGCTCCCCTTTCGTCCTAGCGGGGACATACGAGCAGTACTTC; CDR3aa: CASSSPFVLAGTYEQYF
d_gene: TRBD1; len: 16; abundance: -; j_gene: TRBJ2-3; v_gene: TRBV4-1; CDR3nt: TGCGCCAGCAGCTTGGGACAGGGAGCTGGCACAGATACGCAGTATTTT; CDR3aa: CASSLGQGAGTDTQYF
d_gene: -; len: 12; abundance: -; j_gene: TRBJ1-1; v_gene: TRBV19; CDR3nt: TGTGCCAGTAGTATAGTCGACACTGAAGCTTTCTTT; CDR3aa: CASSIVDTEAFF
d_gene: -; len: 14; abundance: -; j_gene: TRBJ1-4; v_gene: TRBV6-5; CDR3nt: TGTGCCAGCAGGTTTCTAACAACTAATGAAAAACTGTTTTTT; CDR3aa: CASRFLTTNEKLFF
d_gene: TRBD1; len: 13; abundance: -; j_gene: TRBJ1-2; v_gene: TRBV5-1; CDR3nt: TGCGCCAGCAGCACGGACAGGGCGGGTGGCTACACCTTC; CDR3aa: CASSTDRAGGYTF
d_gene: TRBD2; len: 13; abundance: -; j_gene: TRBJ2-7; v_gene: TRBV18; CDR3nt: TGTGCCAGCTCACCAGGGACTAGCTACGAGCAGTACTTC; CDR3aa: CASSPGTSYEQYF
d_gene: -; len: 14; abundance: -; j_gene: TRBJ2-3; v_gene: TRBV28; CDR3nt: TGTGCCAGCAGCCAAAGACGGGACACAGATACGCAGTATTTT; CDR3aa: CASSQRRDTDTQYF
d_gene: -; len: 16; abundance: -; j_gene: TRBJ2-7; v_gene: TRBV7-3; CDR3nt: TGTGCCAGCAGCTTAACCGGGACAAGCCCCCCCCTTGGGCAGTACTTC; CDR3aa: CASSLTGTSPPLGQYF
d_gene: -; len: 17; abundance: few; j_gene: TRBJ2-6; v_gene: TRBV5-1; CDR3nt: TGCGCCAGCAGCTATCAGGGAAGTAACTCTGGGGCCAACGTCCTGACTTTC; CDR3aa: CASSYQGSNSGANVLTF
d_gene: -; len: 11; abundance: -; j_gene: TRBJ1-2; v_gene: TRBV7-9; CDR3nt: TGTGCCAGCAGCAGATTGAGTGGCTACACCTTC; CDR3aa: CASSRLSGYTF
d_gene: -; len: 15; abundance: once; j_gene: TRBJ2-3; v_gene: TRBV5-6; CDR3nt: TGTGCCAGCAGCTTGCTATCAGGGGCAGCAGATACGCAGTATTTT; CDR3aa: CASSLLSGAADTQYF
d_gene: -; len: 13; abundance: -; j_gene: TRBJ2-2; v_gene: TRBV5-1; CDR3nt: TGCGCCAGCAGGACAGAGCTCACCGGGGAGCTGTTTTTT; CDR3aa: CASRTELTGELFF
d_gene: -; len: 14; abundance: few; j_gene: TRBJ1-1; v_gene: TRBV4-1; CDR3nt: TGCGCCAGCAGCCAACTCAGCGGGAACACTGAAGCTTTCTTT; CDR3aa: CASSQLSGNTEAFF
d_gene: -; len: 15; abundance: -; j_gene: TRBJ2-5; v_gene: TRBV6-1; CDR3nt: TGTGCCAGCAGTGTAGAGGATGGTTTGTTCGGGACCCAGTACTTC; CDR3aa: CASSVEDGLFGTQYF
d_gene: -; len: 19; abundance: once; j_gene: TRBJ2-3; v_gene: TRBV11-2; CDR3nt: TGTGCCAGCAGCTTAGTAGTAGAGAGAGGAGGGACTAGCACAGATACGCAGTATTTT; CDR3aa: CASSLVVERGGTSTDTQYF
d_gene: -; len: 14; abundance: once; j_gene: TRBJ2-2; v_gene: TRBV21-1; CDR3nt: TGTGCCAGCAGACGGGACAGGAATAACGGGGAGCTGTTTTTT; CDR3aa: CASRRDRNNGELFF
d_gene: TRBD1; len: 17; abundance: -; j_gene: TRBJ1-2; v_gene: TRBV7-9; CDR3nt: TGTGCCAGCAGCTACCGGACAGGGGGCCTCACTTTCTATGGCTACACCTTC; CDR3aa: CASSYRTGGLTFYGYTF
d_gene: -; len: 12; abundance: few; j_gene: TRBJ2-2; v_gene: TRBV6-5; CDR3nt: TGTGCCAGCAGTTTAAACACCGGGGAGCTGTTTTTT; CDR3aa: CASSLNTGELFF
d_gene: TRBD2; len: 15; abundance: -; j_gene: TRBJ2-1; v_gene: TRBV6-5; CDR3nt: TGTGCCAGCAGTTACTCGGGGACTAGCGGCAATGAGCAGTTCTTC; CDR3aa: CASSYSGTSGNEQFF
d_gene: -; len: 14; abundance: -; j_gene: TRBJ2-1; v_gene: TRBV19; CDR3nt: TGTGCCAGTAGTAGGACAAGCATTAACAATGAGCAGTTCTTC; CDR3aa: CASSRTSINNEQFF